This is a list of T cell receptor beta chains from one sample in a study of tumor-infiltrating lymphocytes in primary liver carcinoma. TCRdb reprocessed the multiplex PCR reads via MiXCR and lists one record per CDR3 protein. The table records roughly 80,000 distinct CDR3 sequences, 69% of them present only once. The sequenced sample was tumor-adjacent normal liver tissue. These receptors were obtained from a man aged 35-49 years with primary liver carcinoma and hepatitis B virus infection. Both conserved end residues are part of each CDR3. Each record gives: J gene, clone size, V gene, D gene, CDR3 DNA, CDR3 protein. The D gene is left open where the match is weak. Expanded clones are given a class, and other clones once, few, many or no size at all.

J: TRBJ2-5
size: .
V: TRBV5-5
D: .
DNA: TGTGCCAGCAGCTTGGCCGGGCGGCGATGGGAGAACCAGTACTTC
CDR3: CASSLAGRRWENQYF

J: TRBJ1-4
size: once
V: TRBV5-1
D: .
DNA: TGCACCAGCAGCCGCCGAGGGAGGAATGAAAAACTGTTTTTT
CDR3: CTSSRRGRNEKLFF

J: TRBJ1-1
size: once
V: TRBV29-1
D: .
DNA: TGTAGCGTTGGGGGGACGCCGTCCTCGCCTGAAGCTTTCTTT
CDR3: CSVGGTPSSPEAFF

J: TRBJ1-5
size: .
V: TRBV28
D: .
DNA: TGTGCCACCTTAGGGAGCAATCAGCCCCAGCATTTT
CDR3: CATLGSNQPQHF

J: TRBJ2-3
size: .
V: TRBV6-2/TRBV6-3
D: .
DNA: TGTGCCAGCAATAGGGGGGGATCCGACACAGATACGCTGTATTTT
CDR3: CASNRGGSDTDTLYF

J: TRBJ2-7
size: .
V: TRBV6-6
D: .
DNA: TGTGCAAGCAGTCACGACACTTACGGGAACTACGAGCAGTCCTTC
CDR3: CASSHDTYGNYEQSF

J: TRBJ2-7
size: .
V: TRBV12-3/TRBV12-4
D: TRBD2
DNA: TGTGCCAGCAGTCTAGCGGGACCCATCAATTACGAGCATTACTTC
CDR3: CASSLAGPINYEHYF

J: TRBJ2-1
size: .
V: TRBV5-4
D: TRBD1
DNA: TGTGCCAGCAGCACTCCGGGACAGCTCTCCTACGATGAGGAGTTCTTC
CDR3: CASSTPGQLSYDEEFF

J: TRBJ2-1
size: few
V: TRBV6-2/TRBV6-3
D: .
DNA: TGTGCCAGCAGTTACCGGGGAAATGGCTACAATGAGCAGTTCTTC
CDR3: CASSYRGNGYNEQFF

J: TRBJ2-6
size: .
V: TRBV6-2/TRBV6-3
D: .
DNA: TGTGCCAGCAGTTCCCACGGGAGCTCTGGGACCAACGTCCTGACTTTC
CDR3: CASSSHGSSGTNVLTF

J: TRBJ2-7
size: .
V: TRBV11-1
D: .
DNA: TGTGACAGAAGCTTTTCGGATGTCAGGGCAGGCGACGAGCAGTACTTC
CDR3: CDRSFSDVRAGDEQYF

J: TRBJ2-1
size: .
V: TRBV12-3/TRBV12-4
D: TRBD1
DNA: TGTGGCAGCAGGGGGTCGGGACAGTCATACAATGAGCAGTTCTTC
CDR3: CGSRGSGQSYNEQFF

J: TRBJ2-3
size: few
V: TRBV6-2/TRBV6-3
D: .
DNA: TGTGTCAGCAGGCCCTCTGCGGATACGCAGTATTTT
CDR3: CVSRPSADTQYF

J: TRBJ2-4
size: .
V: TRBV7-8
D: .
DNA: TGTGCCATTTTGGGTTCGAAAGAAGGCAAAAACATTCAGTACTTC
CDR3: CAILGSKEGKNIQYF

J: TRBJ1-5
size: few
V: TRBV12-3/TRBV12-4
D: TRBD1
DNA: TGTACCAGCAGGTCCCGAGGGGGACAGGGCAATCAGCCCCAGCATTTT
CDR3: CTSRSRGGQGNQPQHF

J: TRBJ2-2
size: .
V: TRBV6-2/TRBV6-3
D: .
DNA: TGTGCCAGCTGTCACTTCTTGAGCGGGGAGCTGTTTTTT
CDR3: CASCHFLSGELFF

J: TRBJ2-1
size: .
V: TRBV11-2
D: TRBD1
DNA: TGTGCGAGCAGCTCGGACAGGGGGAATGAGCAATCCTTC
CDR3: CASSSDRGNEQSF

J: TRBJ1-2
size: .
V: TRBV29-1
D: TRBD1
DNA: TGCAGCGTTGATAAGGGGGCTAACTATGACTACACATTC
CDR3: CSVDKGANYDYTF

J: TRBJ1-2
size: .
V: TRBV15
D: .
DNA: TGTGCCACGGGGCAGGGAAACTATGGCTACACCTTC
CDR3: CATGQGNYGYTF

J: TRBJ2-1
size: .
V: TRBV13
D: .
DNA: TGTGCCAGCAGCTTAGATACTAAGAATGAACAGTTCTTC
CDR3: CASSLDTKNEQFF

J: TRBJ2-3
size: .
V: TRBV6-1
D: TRBD1
DNA: TGTTCCAGCAGTGAAGGGACAGGGACAGATACGCGGTATTTT
CDR3: CSSSEGTGTDTRYF

J: TRBJ2-3
size: .
V: TRBV6-1
D: .
DNA: TGTGCCAGCAGTGAGATAGGGGATCAGTCCCAGTATTTT
CDR3: CASSEIGDQSQYF

J: TRBJ1-1
size: .
V: TRBV4-2
D: .
DNA: TGTGCCAGCAGCCATAAGGCAGCCATGAATACTGAAGCTTTCTTT
CDR3: CASSHKAAMNTEAFF

J: TRBJ2-2
size: .
V: TRBV4-2
D: TRBD1
DNA: TGTGCCAGCATCACAGGGGGTTACACCGGGGACCTGCTTTTT
CDR3: CASITGGYTGDLLF

J: TRBJ2-2
size: .
V: TRBV11-2
D: .
DNA: TGTGCGAGCAGATTACTTGGAGCGGACACCGGGGAGCTGTTTTTT
CDR3: CASRLLGADTGELFF

J: TRBJ2-7
size: once
V: TRBV4-1
D: .
DNA: TGCGCCAGCAGCCAAGCGGGGGCGGGACGCAGCTGCGAGCAGTACTTC
CDR3: CASSQAGAGRSCEQYF

J: TRBJ2-7
size: .
V: TRBV4-2
D: .
DNA: TGTGCCAGCAGCCAAGGTCGGATACCGTCCTACGAGCAGTATTTC
CDR3: CASSQGRIPSYEQYF

J: TRBJ2-3
size: .
V: TRBV10-3
D: .
DNA: TGTGCCATCAGGCGGGGGCGCACAGATACGCAGTATTTT
CDR3: CAIRRGRTDTQYF

J: TRBJ1-2
size: .
V: TRBV7-9
D: TRBD1
DNA: TGTGCCAGCAGCTCCGGGACAGACCCCTATGGCTACACCTTC
CDR3: CASSSGTDPYGYTF

J: TRBJ2-2
size: .
V: TRBV4-2
D: TRBD1
DNA: TGTGCCAGCAACCCAGGGGGTTACTCCGGGGAGCTGTTTTTT
CDR3: CASNPGGYSGELFF

J: TRBJ1-5
size: once
V: TRBV11-2
D: .
DNA: TGTACCAGTAGCCTAAAAGGGGGACTGACGAATCAGCCCCAGCATTTT
CDR3: CTSSLKGGLTNQPQHF

J: TRBJ2-1
size: .
V: TRBV4-1
D: TRBD1
DNA: TGCGCCAGCAGCCTAGGTCAGGGGGCGGTCGGTGGACAGTTCTTC
CDR3: CASSLGQGAVGGQFF

J: TRBJ2-3
size: .
V: TRBV29-1
D: .
DNA: TGCAGCGTTGAAGAAGATGTCACAGATACGCGGTATTTT
CDR3: CSVEEDVTDTRYF

J: TRBJ1-5
size: many
V: TRBV6-1
D: .
DNA: TGTGCCAGCAGTGAAGCGGATCAGCCCCAGCATTTT
CDR3: CASSEADQPQHF

J: TRBJ2-5
size: .
V: TRBV6-1
D: .
DNA: TGTGCCAGCAATGATCTGCAGGGCAAACAAGAGACCCAGTGCTTC
CDR3: CASNDLQGKQETQCF

J: TRBJ1-1
size: .
V: TRBV10-3
D: .
DNA: TGTGCCATCATTGGCATGGTGGACACTGAAGCTTTCTTT
CDR3: CAIIGMVDTEAFF

J: TRBJ1-1
size: .
V: TRBV7-9
D: .
DNA: TGTGTCAGCACCAGGGTCTTGAACACTGAAGCTTTCTTT
CDR3: CVSTRVLNTEAFF

J: TRBJ2-6
size: once
V: TRBV24-1
D: TRBD1
DNA: TGTACCACCAGTGATACCGGGACAGGTGACTCTGGGGCCAACGTCCTGACTTTC
CDR3: CTTSDTGTGDSGANVLTF

J: TRBJ2-4
size: .
V: TRBV11-1
D: TRBD2
DNA: TGCGCCAGCAGCCTTCCCGGGACTAGCGGGACCAAAAACATCCAGTACTTC
CDR3: CASSLPGTSGTKNIQYF

J: TRBJ1-3
size: few
V: TRBV2
D: TRBD1
DNA: TGTGCCAGCGGAACACAGGGGTTCGGGAACACCATATATTTT
CDR3: CASGTQGFGNTIYF

J: TRBJ1-6
size: few
V: TRBV6-5
D: .
DNA: TGTGCCAGTAGCACGACGGCCCGAAATTCACCCCTCCACTTT
CDR3: CASSTTARNSPLHF

J: TRBJ1-5
size: .
V: TRBV4-2
D: .
DNA: TGTGTCAGCAGCCAAGAGCCCGGGATTAGCGATCAGCCCCAGCATTTT
CDR3: CVSSQEPGISDQPQHF

J: TRBJ1-1
size: many
V: TRBV30
D: .
DNA: TGTGCCTGGCTGAGGGGGTTTTACACTGAAGCTTTCTTT
CDR3: CAWLRGFYTEAFF

J: TRBJ1-2
size: .
V: TRBV6-6
D: .
DNA: TGTGCCAGCAGATCCGGGGCCCCAGATGACTACACCTTC
CDR3: CASRSGAPDDYTF

J: TRBJ2-3
size: .
V: TRBV6-2/TRBV6-3
D: .
DNA: TGTGTCACACAAGGGGACGGCAATCAGCCCCAGTATTTT
CDR3: CVTQGDGNQPQYF

J: TRBJ2-7
size: .
V: TRBV12-3/TRBV12-4
D: .
DNA: TGTGCAAGCAGTTTAGACCCTAGCTCCTACGAGCAGTACTTC
CDR3: CASSLDPSSYEQYF

J: TRBJ2-5
size: once
V: TRBV4-2
D: .
DNA: TGTGCCCGCATCCAAGACCGGGACGGACAAAAGACCCAGTACTTC
CDR3: CARIQDRDGQKTQYF